This TCR beta chain is drawn from a study of T cell responses to AZD1222 COVID-19 vaccine. Produced via immunoSEQ multiplex PCR; TCRdb's table is partial and in-frame only. Of 130,000 to 150,000 clones listed, roughly 90% are singletons. As to this clone: Other DNA sequences within the sample encode an identical CDR3.

Germline CDR1 and CDR2: SGHTA and FQGNSA. Trimming pared 2 bases from V and 0 bases from J, leaving 7 bases between. This CDR3 spans 14 amino acids. The source was peripheral blood, collected on day 0 of AZD1222 vaccination. J is TRBJ1-2 and V is TRBV7-2, with TRBD1 as a possible D gene (5 bases). The sequence came from an adult in good health. The CDR3 loop is CASSLQGANYGYTF. DNA for the CDR3: TGTGCCAGCAGCTTACAGGGCGCTAACTATGGCTACACCTTC.